The sequence of this TCR beta chain was determined in a study of beta chain features in type 1 diabetes (dated by TCRdb to the late 2010s). Looking at the study overall: Patients and healthy donors did not differ in mean age, gender distribution, total cell number or subset yield. A total of 90 million to 120 million sorted cells were examined across all samples, and a strong correlation was observed between cell number per subset and RNA yield. The study compared the TCRB repertoires of sorted circulating CD4+ T cell subsets in recently diagnosed type 1 diabetes patients with those in matched healthy donors. Regulatory and stem cell-like memory subsets were obtained from only 8 patients and about 8 healthy donors, while naive and central memory subsets were obtained from all 30 or so donors. Results the study describes overall, beyond this receptor: Naive, central memory and regulatory TCRB repertoires appeared more similar among patients than among healthy donors. Because cDNA rather than genomic DNA was sequenced, highly expressing activated cells could have been over-represented, although no difference in activation and CD3 levels was found between groups. Because the HLA sub-analyses included only small numbers of individuals, any influence of HLA type on TCRB rearrangement was left unresolved. PCR may preferentially amplify shorter templates, but because patient and control samples were amplified and corrected together, any resulting skew would affect both groups equally. At VDJ recombination sites, type 1 diabetes patients had fewer insertions and more deleted nucleotides, which implies abnormalities in thymic rearrangement. A moderate but significant shortening of TCRB CDR3 length was observed in type 1 diabetes patients in all four CD4+ subsets.

CDR1 and CDR2 are read off the germline V gene as KGHSH and LQKENI. The CDR3 measures 16 amino acids from cysteine to phenylalanine. Only the CDR3 DNA is retained, 48 bases long and in frame from the first base. For this chain, trimming is 6 bases at the V end and 2 bases at the J end, and the number of junction bases without a gene match is 12. The entire amount of isolated RNA was reverse transcribed using the High Capacity cDNA Reverse Transcription Kit, so the sequenced TCRB transcripts were expressed ones. Deep immunoSEQ sequencing was performed on naive, central memory and regulatory T cell samples, with an average of roughly 3.6 million total reads per sample. Sorted cells were lysed in RLT buffer, and RNA was extracted using DNase-treated RNeasy Micro or Mini kits according to cell number. Each cell subset was processed separately to prevent cross-contamination, with patient and healthy donor samples processed together. The immunoSEQ multiplex PCR was used to amplify TCRB sequences from cDNA, yielding 87-bp fragments that span the CDR3 region. The amplicons were sequenced using the Illumina HiSeq platform. In the original analysis: Synthetic template baselines were used to correct PCR bias computationally, reads within Hamming distance 2 were collapsed together, and singletons that could not be merged were discarded. By aligning reads against IMGT, V, D and J genes, CDR3 length, and insertions or deletions at six rearrangement sites were assigned. Within each subset, clonotype counts were normalized to the number of sorted cells before true diversity and Gini coefficients were calculated with the tcR R package. Repertoire sharing was quantified using the overlap coefficient calculated on TCRB nucleotide sequences. As a proxy for the pre-selection repertoire, out-of-frame TCRB sequences from naive cells were analyzed. The clones in this table, taken by TCRdb from immuneACCESS, are in-frame only. Not every clone is retained; where verified, under half of the shortfall comes from an unresolved V gene, and the cause of the rest is unknown. Clone size and the V and J calls come from that table; the DNA yielded D and trimming. Present in this sample are some 350,000 clones, approximately 13% of which were seen just once. The ten top clones hold approximately 0.016% of the sample.

To note about this clone: Its recognized antigen is unknown. No quality values exist for individual bases; no much larger clone is one base distant.

Each donor gave one peripheral blood draw, approximately 0.11 L on average, collected into heparinised tubes. Using a panel that included CD45RO, CCR7, CD25, CD127, CD95 and CD27, naive, central memory, regulatory and stem cell-like memory CD4+ T cells were sorted on a BD FACSAria II. Purity was above 95% for every sorted population. PBMCs were separated immediately by Lymphoprep density gradient centrifugation and were stained directly, without being cultured. Samples were stained and sorted in pairs, with one healthy donor and one patient per experiment, so that batch effects were minimized. The rearrangement combines TRBV18 with TRBJ2-5; TRBD2 matches 7 bases in the middle. This TCR was recovered from a woman in her late teens or twenties with type 1 diabetes. The sample comprised naive CD4+ T cells from blood. The cell subset or site label, read with the paper, signifies: true naive CD4+ T cells. The DNA sequence follows: TGTGCCAGCTCCGTCGGCGGCGGGAGTGTACAAGAGACCCAGTACTTC. This yields the protein CASSVGGGSVQETQYF.